This T cell receptor (beta chain) was sequenced in a study of shared clonotypes between healthy human individuals. Study-wide findings and caveats: Sequencing depth was predicted to influence how clonotypes are shared among donors. The sampled material consisted only of blood, and tissue repertoires are likely to differ. Compared with clonotypes that all four donors shared, non-shared clonotypes had lower generation probabilities.

The repertoire was sequenced with immunoSEQ multiplex PCR; TCRdb's copy has only in-frame clones and lacks some. The sample comprises some 2,500,000 clones, 80% to 95% of which are singletons, and around 0.4% rests with the top ten. Of note for this clone: Its matching antigen is unknown. At the DNA level, this CDR3 is encoded by other sequences in the same sample as well.

Input material: naive CD4+ T cells from PBMCs. The subset was: CD45RA+ positively selected. This TCR was sampled from a man aged 18 to 30 in good health. Some clones in this sample may be carry-over from other donors' samples.

CDR3 sequence (DNA): TGTGCCAGCAGTTCTTGGGACAGGGGGCTCAATCAGCCCCAGCATTTT. It translates to CASSSWDRGLNQPQHF. The chain has TRBV28 and TRBJ1-5; 12 nucleotides align to TRBD1. The V and J ends lost 4 bases and 3 bases, in that order; junction bases with no gene match: 4. The CDR3 spans 16 residues. CDR1 and CDR2 from the germline V gene are MDHEN and SYDVKM.